Each of the 22 T cell receptor beta chains below was sequenced from the same sample in a study of cytomegalovirus exposure and HLA in healthy donors. Using immunoSEQ multiplex PCR, the repertoire was profiled, and TCRdb retains in-frame clones only, with some absent. The table includes 150,000 to 200,000 clones, roughly 89% detected once. Sequenced input: PBMCs. The receptors come from a man between 18 and 29 years old in good health and CMV-seropositive.

V and J are TRBV5-1 and TRBJ2-7, with D possibly being TRBD1 (5 bases). Germline assignment: CDR1 SGHRS and CDR2 YFSETQ. There are 16 residues in the CDR3. The V end lost 4 bases, the J end lost 1 base, and 18 bases lay between the germline ends. CDR3 region: CASSPRVPQLSYEQYF. The CDR3 DNA follows: TGCGCCAGCAGCCCCAGGGTCCCCCAGCTTTCCTACGAGCAGTACTTC.

The chain uses TRBV12-2 and TRBJ2-4; the table gives TRBD2 as D, unverified against the DNA. TRBV12-2 is given as a pseudogene. The CDR3 runs 20 residues. For the CDR3, the DNA is TGTGCAAGTCGCTCCAAGAAACTAGCGGGAGGGTGGGGGGCCAAAAACATTCAGTACTTC. This gives the protein CASRSKKLAGGWGAKNIQYF.

A few counts support this clone. This chain joins TRBV7-9 and TRBJ2-2; perhaps TRBD2 as D (6 bases). Germline lookup yields CDR1 SEHNR and CDR2 FQNEAQ (reference sequence). V lost 1 base and J 3 bases, leaving 9 bases between the germline ends. This CDR3 has 15 residues. Here the CDR3 reads CASSLEAGHTGELFF. As DNA, the CDR3 is TGTGCCAGCAGCTTAGAGGCGGGACACACCGGGGAGCTGTTTTTT. Combining the CDR3 with reference TRBV7-9 and TRBJ2-2 gives the whole variable domain DTGVSQNPRHKITKRGQNVTFRCDPISEHNRLYWYRQTLGQGPEFLTYFQNEAQLEKSRLLSDRFSAERPKGSFSTLEIQRTEQGDSAMYLCASSLEAGHTGELFFGEGSRLTVL.

This rearrangement joins TRBV11-3 to TRBJ2-7, with 9 nucleotides matching TRBD1. This CDR3 region has 13 residues. The germline V gene has CDR1 SGHNT and CDR2 YENEEA. J lost 5 bases, V lost 3 bases, and 2 bases had no gene match. The chain's CDR3 is CASSFTGGNEQYF. In DNA form, the CDR3 reads TGTGCCAGCAGCTTCACAGGGGGCAACGAGCAGTACTTC.

This clone was counted between two and nine times. The chain employs TRBV28 and TRBJ2-1; possibly TRBD2 for D (6 bases). Trimming removed 2 bases from V and 5 bases from J, with 13 bases in between. The CDR3 runs 15 residues. CDR1 and CDR2 from the germline V gene are MDHEN and SYDVKM. In DNA form, the CDR3 reads TGTGCCAGCAGTTTACCTAGTGCGGGGAACAATGAGCAGTTCTTC. Amino acids: CASSLPSAGNNEQFF. Looking up the rest from reference TRBV28 and TRBJ2-1 gives the full variable domain: DVKVTQSSRYLVKRTGEKVFLECVQDMDHENMFWYRQDPGLGLRLIYFSYDVKMKEKGDIPEGYSVSREKKERFSLILESASTNQTSMYLCASSLPSAGNNEQFFGPGTRLTVL.

The rearrangement joins TRBV7-3 to TRBJ2-1, with 11 nucleotides matching TRBD2. The CDR3 is made up of 17 amino acids. Germline assignment: CDR1 SGHTA and CDR2 FQGTGA. After removal of 5 bases from V and 3 bases from J, the junction contained 9 bases not matched to a gene. Written as DNA, the CDR3 is TGTGCCAGCAGCCCAGCCGGGACTAGCGGACACTACAATGAGCAGTTCTTC. Amino acid sequence: CASSPAGTSGHYNEQFF.

This clone turned up a few times. The V and J genes are TRBV11-3 and TRBJ2-7; 7 bases fit TRBD1. Unmatched junction bases numbered 7, after V lost 1 base and J lost 4 bases. The CDR3 covers 15 residues. The germline CDR1 and CDR2 sequences are SGHNT and YENEEA. The CDR3 reads CASSLGPQGKYEQYF. CDR3 sequence (DNA): TGTGCCAGCAGCTTAGGGCCACAGGGGAAATACGAGCAGTACTTC.

This CDR3 reads CASSLTTGQIGNTIYF. In nucleotides, the CDR3 is TGTGCCAGCAGCCTTACTACAGGACAGATCGGAAACACCATATATTTT. This sequence joins TRBV7-9 and TRBJ1-3; D possibly corresponds to TRBD1 (6 bases). Trimming stripped 5 bases from V and 4 bases from J, with 18 bases between. The CDR3 runs 16 residues. Germline V gives CDR1 SEHNR, CDR2 FQNEAQ (reference sequence).

The V and J genes are TRBV14 and TRBJ1-2; 7 positions agree with TRBD1. Germline assignment: CDR1 SGHDN and CDR2 FVKESK. The CDR3 extends over 12 amino acids. The J segment lost 7 bases and the V segment lost 5 bases, leaving 4 bases of the junction unmatched. The CDR3 region is CASSWDRVGYTF. The CDR3 nucleotides read TGTGCCAGCAGCTGGGACAGAGTTGGCTACACCTTC.

The chain employs TRBV7-3 and TRBJ2-1; TRBD2 matches 7 bases. The germline CDR1 and CDR2 sequences are SGHTA and FQGTGA. V dropped 5 bases and J dropped 0; count of bases not matched to a gene: 4. There are 15 residues in the CDR3. The CDR3: CASSPGGVSYNEQFF. The CDR3 nucleotides read TGTGCCAGCAGCCCGGGGGGAGTCTCCTACAATGAGCAGTTCTTC.

The genes are TRBV9 and TRBJ2-1, with D uncertain. CDR3 size: 13 residues. Per the germline V gene, CDR1 is SGDLS and CDR2 is YYNGEE. V was trimmed by 3 bases and J by 6 bases, leaving 10 bases between them. The DNA for the CDR3 is TGTGCCAGCAGCGGAGCTTCCCGCAATGAGCAGTTCTTC. This sequence encodes CASSGASRNEQFF.

The chain joins TRBV30 to TRBJ2-5, with a weak D call TRBD2 (5 bases). CDR1 is GTSNPN and CDR2 is SVGIG in the germline V gene (reference sequence). The CDR3 covers 13 residues. Trimming shortened V by 1 base and J by 9 bases, and 15 bases separated the two germline ends. Here the CDR3 reads CAWSDRIRGSQYF. Here the CDR3 DNA reads TGTGCCTGGAGTGATAGGATTCGGGGTTCCCAGTACTTC.

The table lists this clone with a count of one. The chain uses TRBV6-1 and TRBJ1-2; tentative D call: TRBD1 (5 bases). The CDR3 is 13 residues long. CDR1 and CDR2 from the germline V gene are MNHNS and SASEGT. The germline V and J ends were trimmed by 6 bases and 3 bases, with 11 bases remaining between them. The DNA for the CDR3 is TGTGCCAGCAGGCGGTTAGGGGACTATGGCTACACCTTC. Translating gives CASRRLGDYGYTF.

The chain combines TRBV28 with TRBJ2-3; tentatively, D is TRBD2 (5 bases). Germline V gives CDR1 MDHEN, CDR2 SYDVKM. The CDR3 runs to 13 residues. Trimming pared 7 bases from V and 2 bases from J, leaving 10 bases between. Here the CDR3 reads CASKSGSTDTQYF. The CDR3 DNA is TGTGCCAGCAAGAGCGGATCCACAGATACGCAGTATTTT.

This chain uses TRBV10-1 with TRBJ2-3; 11 nucleotides agree with TRBD2. The J segment lost 5 bases and the V segment lost 4 bases, leaving 5 bases of the junction unmatched. Germline V gives CDR1 WNHNN, CDR2 SYGVQD (reference sequence). This CDR3 contains 15 residues. Here the CDR3 DNA reads TGCGCCAGCAGTGTACTAGCGGGAGTAAAAGATACGCAGTATTTT. It codes for CASSVLAGVKDTQYF.

V gene TRBV19 combines with J gene TRBJ2-2; D not certain. V was clipped by 6 bases and J by 8 bases, with 10 bases between them. This CDR3 is 12 amino acids long. Germline CDR1 reads LNHDA; CDR2 reads SQIVND (reference sequence). The CDR3, as DNA: TGTGCCAGTAGCCCCTTAATTGGGGAGCTGTTTTTT. Encoded protein: CASSPLIGELFF.

The genes are TRBV27 and TRBJ2-1, with a weak D call TRBD2 (5 bases). CDR3 length equals 14 residues. CDR1 MNHEY and CDR2 SMNVEV come from the germline V gene (reference sequence). V lost 9 bases, J lost 7 bases, and 19 bases lay in between. CDR3 residues: CASMASGSSNEQFF. CDR3 coding DNA: TGTGCCAGTATGGCTAGTGGGAGCTCGAATGAGCAGTTCTTC.

This clone showed up just once. The V and J genes are TRBV6-5 and TRBJ2-3; 11 positions match TRBD2. This CDR3 spans 15 amino acids. V dropped 5 bases and J dropped 2; count of bases not matched to a gene: 3. CDR1 and CDR2 (germline): MNHEY, SVGAGI. The CDR3: CASSPGLADTDTQYF. CDR3 nucleotide sequence: TGTGCCAGCAGTCCGGGACTAGCGGACACAGATACGCAGTATTTT.

The chain recombines TRBV2 with TRBJ2-3; 10 nucleotides match TRBD1. CDR1 is SNHLY, CDR2 FYNNEI, per germline. J was trimmed by 5 bases and V by 5 bases; bases with no gene match: 7. CDR3 size: 15 residues. The CDR3 DNA sequence: TGTGCCAGCAGTCGGGACAGGGGTTCTATAGATACGCAGTATTTT. The encoded protein is CASSRDRGSIDTQYF.

The chain uses TRBV5-1 and TRBJ2-7; TRBD2 is a possible D gene (5 bases). The germline V gene has CDR1 SGHRS and CDR2 YFSETQ. V was clipped by 2 bases and J by 4 bases, with 16 bases between them. The CDR3 loop spans 15 amino acids. The CDR3 sequence is CASSFSAATIYEQYF. In DNA, the CDR3 is TGCGCCAGCAGCTTCTCGGCAGCGACTATATACGAGCAGTACTTC.

The chain recombines TRBV6-5 with TRBJ2-2; TRBD1 agrees at 7 bases. V shed 0 bases and J 1 base; nucleotides not matched to a gene: 2. CDR3 size: 16 residues. Germline V lookup: CDR1 MNHEY, CDR2 SVGAGI. CDR3 region: CASSYSHRGNTGELFF. CDR3 sequence (DNA): TGTGCCAGCAGTTACTCTCACAGGGGGAACACCGGGGAGCTGTTTTTT.

V is TRBV4-1 and J is TRBJ2-2; D not resolved. This CDR3 has 14 amino acids. V gave up 1 base and J gave up 3 bases, with 6 bases separating them. Germline CDR1 MGHRA, CDR2 YSYEKL. As DNA, the CDR3 is TGCGCCAGCAGCCAAGTGTTCTACACCGGGGAGCTGTTTTTT. Translated, it gives CASSQVFYTGELFF.